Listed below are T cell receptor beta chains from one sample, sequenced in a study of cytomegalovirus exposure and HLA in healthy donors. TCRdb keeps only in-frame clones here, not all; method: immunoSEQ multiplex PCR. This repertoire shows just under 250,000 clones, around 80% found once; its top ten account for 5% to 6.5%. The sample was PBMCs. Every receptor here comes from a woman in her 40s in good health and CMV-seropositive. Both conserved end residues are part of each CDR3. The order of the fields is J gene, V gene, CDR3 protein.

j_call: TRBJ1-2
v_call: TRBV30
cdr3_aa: CATSPPTGGLNYGYTF

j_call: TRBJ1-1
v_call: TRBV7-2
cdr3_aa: CASSLNRGGIAFF

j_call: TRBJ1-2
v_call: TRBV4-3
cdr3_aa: CASSQEYSAGWYGYTF

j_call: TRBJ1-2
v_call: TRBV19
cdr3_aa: CASSIRSGQSNYGYTF

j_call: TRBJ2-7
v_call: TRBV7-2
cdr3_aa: CASSLGGTASEQYF

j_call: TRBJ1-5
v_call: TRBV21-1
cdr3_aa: CASLGRWGDSNQPQHF

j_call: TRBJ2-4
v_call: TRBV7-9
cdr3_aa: CASSLGGNIQYF

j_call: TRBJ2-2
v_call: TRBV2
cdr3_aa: CASTDRAGNTGELFF

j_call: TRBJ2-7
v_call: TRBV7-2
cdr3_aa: CASSLAAGGYYEQYF

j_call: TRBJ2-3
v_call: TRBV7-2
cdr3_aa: CASSFPTGTSGLRDTQYF